Described below is a single TCR beta chain sequence and its context. This clone was counted a single time. There is no known antigen for this receptor. No clone much larger than this one lies a single base away; base qualities are absent. The entry originates in a study of blood T cell repertoires in COVID-19 (dated by TCRdb to 2018 to 2021). At the level of the whole study: The collaborator samples originated in the United States, Italy and Spain and spanned the acute and convalescent phases of COVID-19. Subjects who had been exposed to COVID-19, were actively infected with it, or had recovered from it provided the deeply sampled blood TCRbeta repertoires that made up the dataset. Samples came from the ongoing ImmuneRACE study (first 160 participants) plus 1,254 subjects from 6 global collaborators. HLA class I and class II types, where available, came from metadata supplied by the sample provider rather than from assay-based typing. The prospective study material was composed of cDNA or gDNA derived from T cells, B-cell-depleted T cells, or PBMCs. Sample metadata almost always included a de-identified subject ID, COVID-19 status, age in years and sex. The repertoires were released in a freely available public database intended as a resource for research on the immune response to SARS-CoV-2. Study-level results and caveats: Clinical and demographic metadata were provided uncurated, with the amount varying by source and participant.

TCRbeta CDR3 regions were amplified from genomic DNA by means of the immunoSEQ Assay, a bias-controlled multiplex PCR. For the original study's pipeline: The number of nucleated cells in each sample was estimated by amplification of reference gene primers within the assay. Sequence reads were collapsed and filtered to measure the absolute abundance of every unique TCRbeta CDR3 rearrangement. For each sample, productive Simpson clonality was calculated by taking the square root of Simpson's diversity index across productive rearrangements. This is the immuneACCESS table as TCRdb keeps it, with only in-frame sequences that have V and J called. A part of the clones is gone; compared with another copy, unresolved V genes explain less than half, and the rest is unexplained. V, J and clone size derive from that table, while D and trimming were established from the DNA sequence. This sample has more than 300,000 clones in its table, and 90% of those were observed once. The ten biggest clones cover under 1.1% of the sample.

At one collaborating source in Seattle, patients were enrolled during active infection and were followed longitudinally through the course of disease. Each collaborating institution followed its own protocols to collect whole blood in K2EDTA tubes. For TCRbeta analysis, collaborators shipped samples as frozen whole blood, isolated PBMCs, or DNA extracted from either of those sample types. From a lookup of the germline V gene, CDR1 and CDR2 are KGHDR and SFDVKD. The CDR3, from cysteine to phenylalanine, totals 14 residues. The only DNA kept is the CDR3, 42 bases in frame from the first base. V loses 3 bases of germline sequence and J loses 3 bases, and the interval between the two ends is 9 bases.

The rearrangement joined TRBV24-1 to TRBJ2-3; the best D guess is TRBD1, with 5 bases matching. Sequenced sample: peripheral blood. The receptor was isolated from a woman aged 40 to 50 with COVID-19, enrolled during active disease. The CDR3 is CATSDPRQTDTQYF. The sequenced DNA: TGTGCCACCAGTGATCCTAGACAGACAGATACGCAGTATTTT.